Listed below are T cell receptor beta chains from one sample, sequenced in a study of prognosis after radiotherapy for stage I lung cancer. In TCRdb, the multiplex PCR reads were re-called with MiXCR into one record per CDR3 protein. The sample shows around 30,000 distinct CDR3 sequences, roughly a third of them seen only once. The material sequenced was PBMCs, taken before or after stereotactic body radiation therapy (not recorded which). These receptors all stem from a donor aged 50 or older with non-small cell lung cancer. Both conserved end residues are part of each CDR3. Each record gives: J gene, D gene, V gene, clone size, CDR3 protein, CDR3 DNA. A D gene is named only where the DNA matches it firmly. A clone size is listed for some rows: how often the clone was seen (once, few, many), or a class if it is expanded.

J gene: TRBJ1-5
D gene: .
V gene: TRBV28
clone size: .
CDR3 protein: CASRIKGVSNQPQHF
CDR3 DNA: TGTGCCAGCAGAATTAAGGGGGTCAGCAATCAGCCACAGCATTTT

J gene: TRBJ1-5
D gene: .
V gene: TRBV5-6
clone size: many
CDR3 protein: CASSLAGLGNQPQHF
CDR3 DNA: TGTGCCAGCAGCTTGGCAGGGTTGGGCAATCAGCCCCAGCATTTT

J gene: TRBJ1-2
D gene: TRBD1
V gene: TRBV28
clone size: .
CDR3 protein: CASSLWTGGFKVYCYTF
CDR3 DNA: TGTGCCAGCAGTTTATGGACAGGGGGCTTCAAAGTTTATTGCTACACCTTC

J gene: TRBJ1-1
D gene: TRBD1
V gene: TRBV6-1
clone size: .
CDR3 protein: CASRVSGTGKTEAFF
CDR3 DNA: TGTGCCAGCAGAGTATCCGGGACAGGGAAGACTGAAGCTTTCTTT

J gene: TRBJ1-1
D gene: .
V gene: TRBV2
clone size: many
CDR3 protein: CASRGAWGTEAFF
CDR3 DNA: TGTGCCAGCAGGGGGGCCTGGGGGACTGAAGCTTTCTTT

J gene: TRBJ2-1
D gene: .
V gene: TRBV6-1
clone size: .
CDR3 protein: CASSPGTGELAGSYNEQFF
CDR3 DNA: TGTGCCAGCAGTCCCGGGACAGGGGAACTAGCGGGGTCCTACAATGAGCAGTTCTTC

J gene: TRBJ2-5
D gene: .
V gene: TRBV27
clone size: many
CDR3 protein: CASKRLQETQYF
CDR3 DNA: TGTGCCAGCAAACGGCTACAAGAGACCCAGTACTTC

J gene: TRBJ1-2
D gene: .
V gene: TRBV12-3/TRBV12-4
clone size: .
CDR3 protein: CASSPRTARYRYTF
CDR3 DNA: TGTGCCAGCAGTCCTCGGACAGCGAGGTATCGCTACACCTTC

J gene: TRBJ2-1
D gene: TRBD2
V gene: TRBV12-3/TRBV12-4
clone size: many
CDR3 protein: CASSLLASGGAYEQFF
CDR3 DNA: TGTGCCAGCAGTTTGTTGGCTAGCGGGGGGGCTTATGAGCAGTTCTTC

J gene: TRBJ2-5
D gene: .
V gene: TRBV4-1
clone size: many
CDR3 protein: CASSQVAGQSPRTQYF
CDR3 DNA: TGCGCCAGCAGCCAAGTGGCGGGACAGTCTCCGAGGACCCAGTACTTC

J gene: TRBJ1-3
D gene: .
V gene: TRBV15
clone size: .
CDR3 protein: CATGRAGVPGNTIYF
CDR3 DNA: TGTGCCACCGGCAGAGCAGGGGTCCCTGGAAACACCATATATTTT

J gene: TRBJ2-2
D gene: TRBD2
V gene: TRBV24-1
clone size: .
CDR3 protein: CATTGREAYTGELFF
CDR3 DNA: TGTGCCACGACCGGACGGGAGGCTTACACCGGGGAGCTGTTTTTT

J gene: TRBJ1-5
D gene: .
V gene: TRBV19
clone size: many
CDR3 protein: CASRDTEVQPQHF
CDR3 DNA: TGTGCCAGTAGGGACACCGAGGTGCAGCCCCAGCATTTT

J gene: TRBJ2-1
D gene: TRBD2
V gene: TRBV5-4
clone size: once
CDR3 protein: CASSLDLAGVNEQFF
CDR3 DNA: TGTGCCAGCAGCTTGGATCTAGCGGGAGTTAATGAGCAGTTCTTC

J gene: TRBJ2-2
D gene: TRBD2
V gene: TRBV7-8
clone size: .
CDR3 protein: CDSSRGLAWKTGELFF
CDR3 DNA: TGTGACAGCAGCCGAGGACTAGCCTGGAAAACCGGGGAGCTGTTTTTT

J gene: TRBJ1-3
D gene: .
V gene: TRBV15
clone size: once
CDR3 protein: CATSRDVQTGNTIYF
CDR3 DNA: TGTGCCACCAGCAGAGACGTACAGACTGGAAACACCATATATTTT

J gene: TRBJ2-7
D gene: .
V gene: TRBV5-1
clone size: .
CDR3 protein: CASSLGGTGSYDHYF
CDR3 DNA: TGCGCCAGCAGCTTGGGCGGGACTGGCTCCTACGATCATTACTTC

J gene: TRBJ2-7
D gene: TRBD1
V gene: TRBV12-3/TRBV12-4
clone size: .
CDR3 protein: CASSSGTGLQGEYYF
CDR3 DNA: TGTGCCAGCAGTTCAGGGACAGGACTCCAGGGCGAGTATTACTTC

J gene: TRBJ2-7
D gene: .
V gene: TRBV11-2
clone size: many
CDR3 protein: CANSLDRGPYEQYF
CDR3 DNA: TGTGCCAACAGCTTAGACAGAGGGCCCTACGAGCAGTACTTC

J gene: TRBJ1-5
D gene: TRBD1
V gene: TRBV6-2/TRBV6-3
clone size: many
CDR3 protein: CASSSDRDQPQHF
CDR3 DNA: TGTGCCAGCAGTTCGGACAGGGATCAGCCCCAGCATTTT

J gene: TRBJ1-2
D gene: .
V gene: TRBV5-1
clone size: many
CDR3 protein: CASSIPDGYGYTF
CDR3 DNA: TGCGCCAGCAGCATCCCGGACGGGTATGGCTACACCTTC

J gene: TRBJ2-7
D gene: TRBD1
V gene: TRBV7-9
clone size: many
CDR3 protein: CASSPDRLSYEQYF
CDR3 DNA: TGTGCCAGCAGCCCGGACAGGCTCTCCTACGAGCAGTACTTC

J gene: TRBJ2-7
D gene: .
V gene: TRBV27
clone size: many
CDR3 protein: CASSLMVGDEQYF
CDR3 DNA: TGTGCCAGCAGTTTAATGGTAGGGGACGAGCAGTACTTC

J gene: TRBJ2-7
D gene: .
V gene: TRBV10-3
clone size: many
CDR3 protein: CAILPDRREQYF
CDR3 DNA: TGTGCCATCTTACCTGACCGCCGGGAGCAGTACTTC

J gene: TRBJ2-7
D gene: TRBD2
V gene: TRBV7-9
clone size: .
CDR3 protein: CASYTGGGTSYEQYF
CDR3 DNA: TGTGCCAGCTACACCGGGGGGGGCACCTCCTACGAGCAGTACTTC

J gene: TRBJ1-1
D gene: TRBD1
V gene: TRBV27
clone size: many
CDR3 protein: CASSQPGQGKPTEAFF
CDR3 DNA: TGTGCCAGCAGTCAACCGGGACAGGGGAAACCCACTGAAGCTTTCTTT

J gene: TRBJ1-1
D gene: TRBD1
V gene: TRBV6-4
clone size: many
CDR3 protein: CASSHRDRGPNTEAFF
CDR3 DNA: TGTGCCAGCAGTCACCGGGACAGGGGGCCAAACACTGAAGCTTTCTTT

J gene: TRBJ1-2
D gene: .
V gene: TRBV28
clone size: medium-sized
CDR3 protein: CASRDTVNYGYTF
CDR3 DNA: TGTGCCAGCAGAGACACGGTTAACTATGGCTACACCTTC

J gene: TRBJ1-2
D gene: .
V gene: TRBV19
clone size: .
CDR3 protein: CASNLRQDGSGYTF
CDR3 DNA: TGTGCCAGTAATTTGAGGCAGGATGGTAGTGGCTACACCTTC

J gene: TRBJ1-1
D gene: TRBD1
V gene: TRBV29-1
clone size: many
CDR3 protein: CSVDRGRGEAFF
CDR3 DNA: TGCAGCGTGGACAGGGGGAGAGGTGAAGCTTTCTTT

J gene: TRBJ2-1
D gene: .
V gene: TRBV3-1
clone size: .
CDR3 protein: CASSQVRVSYNEQFF
CDR3 DNA: TGTGCCAGCAGCCAAGTCAGGGTCAGCTACAATGAGCAGTTCTTC

J gene: TRBJ1-1
D gene: TRBD1
V gene: TRBV25-1
clone size: many
CDR3 protein: CASSTGGETEAFF
CDR3 DNA: TGTGCCAGCAGTACAGGGGGGGAAACTGAAGCTTTCTTT

J gene: TRBJ1-3
D gene: .
V gene: TRBV7-9
clone size: many
CDR3 protein: CASSFDTSHSGNTIYF
CDR3 DNA: TGTGCCAGCAGCTTTGACACGAGTCACTCTGGAAACACCATATATTTT

J gene: TRBJ1-1
D gene: .
V gene: TRBV19
clone size: many
CDR3 protein: CASSPPGWTEAFF
CDR3 DNA: TGTGCCAGTAGTCCTCCCGGGTGGACTGAAGCTTTCTTT

J gene: TRBJ1-2
D gene: .
V gene: TRBV20-1
clone size: medium-sized
CDR3 protein: CSADDGVRFYGYTF
CDR3 DNA: TGCAGTGCCGATGACGGGGTTCGATTCTATGGCTACACCTTC

J gene: TRBJ1-5
D gene: .
V gene: TRBV7-9
clone size: .
CDR3 protein: CASSPQGDQPQHF
CDR3 DNA: TGTGCCAGCAGCCCCCAGGGAGATCAGCCCCAGCATTTT

J gene: TRBJ2-1
D gene: .
V gene: TRBV20-1
clone size: many
CDR3 protein: CSARDAGEQFF
CDR3 DNA: TGCAGTGCTAGAGACGCAGGTGAGCAGTTCTTC

J gene: TRBJ1-1
D gene: .
V gene: TRBV5-1
clone size: .
CDR3 protein: CASSLQTANTEAFF
CDR3 DNA: TGCGCCAGCAGCCTTCAAACAGCGAACACTGAAGCTTTCTTT

J gene: TRBJ1-2
D gene: .
V gene: TRBV12-3/TRBV12-4
clone size: many
CDR3 protein: CASSGTTNYGYTF
CDR3 DNA: TGTGCCAGCAGCGGGACAACAAACTATGGCTACACCTTC

J gene: TRBJ1-2
D gene: TRBD1
V gene: TRBV30
clone size: .
CDR3 protein: CAWIFTRTGGWYGYTF
CDR3 DNA: TGTGCCTGGATTTTTACACGGACAGGGGGCTGGTATGGCTACACCTTC

J gene: TRBJ2-3
D gene: TRBD2
V gene: TRBV19
clone size: many
CDR3 protein: CASSYGGKPTDTQYF
CDR3 DNA: TGTGCCAGTAGCTACGGGGGGAAACCCACAGATACGCAGTATTTT

J gene: TRBJ2-2
D gene: TRBD2
V gene: TRBV13
clone size: many
CDR3 protein: CASSSETSGRGHGELFF
CDR3 DNA: TGTGCCAGCAGCTCCGAAACTAGCGGGAGGGGACACGGGGAGCTGTTTTTT

J gene: TRBJ1-5
D gene: .
V gene: TRBV7-9
clone size: many
CDR3 protein: CASSLGGWQPQHF
CDR3 DNA: TGTGCCAGCAGCTTAGGAGGGTGGCAGCCCCAGCATTTT

J gene: TRBJ1-1
D gene: .
V gene: TRBV5-1
clone size: .
CDR3 protein: CASSCTVNTEAFF
CDR3 DNA: TGCGCCAGCAGCTGTACAGTGAATACTGAAGCTTTCTTT

J gene: TRBJ2-6
D gene: TRBD1
V gene: TRBV28
clone size: .
CDR3 protein: CGSNRGQVSAANVLTF
CDR3 DNA: TGTGGCAGCAATCGGGGACAGGTCTCTGCGGCCAACGTCCTGACTTTC

J gene: TRBJ2-3
D gene: TRBD2
V gene: TRBV28
clone size: many
CDR3 protein: CASSLETGGPVPDTQYF
CDR3 DNA: TGTGCCAGCAGTTTAGAGACGGGAGGGCCGGTCCCAGATACGCAGTATTTT